What follows describes a single T cell receptor beta chain. As yet, its antigen is unknown. The record originates from a study of identifying expanded T cells in peripheral blood. Some clones are missing from TCRdb's copy, which holds only in-frame ones; the method was immunoSEQ multiplex PCR. The data contain about 84,000 clones, approximately 86% of them singletons. Study findings and constraints: Variance in clone template counts between two-week samples significantly increased with total template count across all healthy donors. Technical replicates showed about 1.2 changed clones; two weeks roughly 16; four weeks 19.

The sequenced sample was blood. The origin of this receptor is a person aged 18 to 75 in good health.

CDR3: CASTGTGGRNTGELFF. CDR3 nucleotides: TGCGCCAGCACCGGGACAGGGGGCCGAAACACCGGGGAGCTGTTTTTT. J is TRBJ2-2 and V is TRBV5-1, with TRBD1 identical over 12 bases. Germline CDR1 and CDR2: SGHRS and YFSETQ. The V segment lost 6 bases and the J segment 2 bases; nucleotides outside the gene matches: 5. CDR3 size: 16 residues. Full variable domain (rest looked up from reference TRBV5-1 and TRBJ2-2): KAGVTQTPRYLIKTRGQQVTLSCSPISGHRSVSWYQQTPGQGLQFLFEYFSETQRNKGNFPGRFSGRQFSNSRSEMNVSTLELGDSALYLCASTGTGGRNTGELFFGEGSRLTVL.